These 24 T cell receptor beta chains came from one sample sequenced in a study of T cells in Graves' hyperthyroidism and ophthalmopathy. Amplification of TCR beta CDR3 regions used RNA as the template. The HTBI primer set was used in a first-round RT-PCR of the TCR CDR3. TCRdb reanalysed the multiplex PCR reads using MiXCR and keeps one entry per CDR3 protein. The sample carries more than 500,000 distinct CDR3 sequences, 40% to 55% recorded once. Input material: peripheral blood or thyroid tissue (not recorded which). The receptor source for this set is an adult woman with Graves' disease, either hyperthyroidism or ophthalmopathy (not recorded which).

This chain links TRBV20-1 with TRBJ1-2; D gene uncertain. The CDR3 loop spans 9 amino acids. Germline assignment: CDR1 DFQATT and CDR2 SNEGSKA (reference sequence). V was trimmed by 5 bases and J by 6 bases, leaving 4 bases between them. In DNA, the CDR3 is TGCAGTGCTGGGAATGGCTACACCTTC. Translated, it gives CSAGNGYTF.

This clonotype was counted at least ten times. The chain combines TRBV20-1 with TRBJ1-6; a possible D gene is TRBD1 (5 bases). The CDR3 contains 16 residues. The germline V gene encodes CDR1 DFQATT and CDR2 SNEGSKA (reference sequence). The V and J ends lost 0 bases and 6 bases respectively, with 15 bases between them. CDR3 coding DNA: TGCAGTGCTAGAGATCTTCGCGGGGGTAGTAATTCACCCCTCCACTTT. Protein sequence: CSARDLRGGSNSPLHF.

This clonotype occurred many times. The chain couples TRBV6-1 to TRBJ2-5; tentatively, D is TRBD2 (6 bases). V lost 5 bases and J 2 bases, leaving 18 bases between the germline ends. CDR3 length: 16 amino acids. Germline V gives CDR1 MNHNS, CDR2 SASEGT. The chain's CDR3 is CASSLPGGRLQETQYF. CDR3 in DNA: TGTGCCAGCAGTCTCCCCGGGGGAAGGCTTCAAGAGACCCAGTACTTC.

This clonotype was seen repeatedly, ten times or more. Here the CDR3 DNA reads TGTGCCAGCATCAAGGGCGGCTCCTACGAGCAGTACTTC. Translating gives CASIKGGSYEQYF. The chain combines TRBV2 with TRBJ2-7; D ambiguous. There are 13 residues in the CDR3. Deletions cut 7 bases from V and 0 bases from J, with 10 bases between. Germline values: CDR1 SNHLY, CDR2 FYNNEI.

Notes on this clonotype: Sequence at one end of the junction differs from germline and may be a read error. The CDR3 DNA is TGTGCCAGCGGTTACTCGAGGGGCTTCGGAAACACCATATATTTT. It specifies CASGYSRGFGNTIYF. This chain connects TRBV6-5 to TRBJ1-3; tentative D call: TRBD1 (5 bases). The CDR3 spans 15 residues. The germline V gene encodes CDR1 MNHEY and CDR2 SVGAGI.

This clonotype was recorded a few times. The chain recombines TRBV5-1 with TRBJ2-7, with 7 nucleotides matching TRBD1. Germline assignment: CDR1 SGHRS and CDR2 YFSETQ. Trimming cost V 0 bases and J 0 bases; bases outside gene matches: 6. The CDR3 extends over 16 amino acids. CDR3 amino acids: CASSLATRTGSYEQYF. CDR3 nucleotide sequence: TGCGCCAGCAGCTTGGCAACTCGGACAGGCTCCTACGAGCAGTACTTC. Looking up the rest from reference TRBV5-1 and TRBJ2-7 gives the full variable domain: KAGVTQTPRYLIKTRGQQVTLSCSPISGHRSVSWYQQTPGQGLQFLFEYFSETQRNKGNFPGRFSGRQFSNSRSEMNVSTLELGDSALYLCASSLATRTGSYEQYFGPGTRLTVT.

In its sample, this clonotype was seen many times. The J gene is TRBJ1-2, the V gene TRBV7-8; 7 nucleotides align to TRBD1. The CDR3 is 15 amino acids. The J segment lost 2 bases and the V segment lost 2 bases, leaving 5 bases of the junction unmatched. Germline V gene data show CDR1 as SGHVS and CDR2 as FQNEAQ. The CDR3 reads CASSLKLRGNYGYTF. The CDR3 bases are TGTGCCAGCAGCTTAAAGCTCAGGGGGAACTATGGCTACACCTTC.

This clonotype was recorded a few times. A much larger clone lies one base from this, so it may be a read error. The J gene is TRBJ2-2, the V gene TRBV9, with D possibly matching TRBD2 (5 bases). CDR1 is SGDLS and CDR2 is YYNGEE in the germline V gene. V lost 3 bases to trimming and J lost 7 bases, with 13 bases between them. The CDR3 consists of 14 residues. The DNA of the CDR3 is TGTGCCAGCAGCGGGTCCGGAGGAATCGGGGAGCTGTTTTTT. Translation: CASSGSGGIGELFF.

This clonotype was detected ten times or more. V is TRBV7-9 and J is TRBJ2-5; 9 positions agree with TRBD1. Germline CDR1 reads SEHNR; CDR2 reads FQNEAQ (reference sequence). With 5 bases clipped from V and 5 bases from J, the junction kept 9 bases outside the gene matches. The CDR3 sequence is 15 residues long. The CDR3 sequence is CASSPSRDRAETQYF. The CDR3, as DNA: TGTGCCAGCAGCCCCTCCCGGGACAGGGCGGAGACCCAGTACTTC.

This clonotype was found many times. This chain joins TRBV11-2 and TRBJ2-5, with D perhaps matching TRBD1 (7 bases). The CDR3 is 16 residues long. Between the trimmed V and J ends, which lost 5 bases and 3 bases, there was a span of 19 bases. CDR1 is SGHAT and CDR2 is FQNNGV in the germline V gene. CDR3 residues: CASSAGPGRGEETQYF. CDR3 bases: TGTGCCAGCAGCGCGGGCCCGGGCAGGGGGGAAGAGACCCAGTACTTC.

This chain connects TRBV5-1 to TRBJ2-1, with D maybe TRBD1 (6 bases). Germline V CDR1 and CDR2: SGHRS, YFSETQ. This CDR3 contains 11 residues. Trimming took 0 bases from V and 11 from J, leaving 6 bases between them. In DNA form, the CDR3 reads TGCGCCAGCAGCTTGGGGGGGCAGCAGTTCTTC. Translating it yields CASSLGGQQFF.

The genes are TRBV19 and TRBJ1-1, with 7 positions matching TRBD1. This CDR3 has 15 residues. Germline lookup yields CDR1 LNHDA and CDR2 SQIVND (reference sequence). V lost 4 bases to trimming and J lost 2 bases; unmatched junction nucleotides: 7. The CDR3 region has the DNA TGTGCCAGTAGTAGATGGGACAGACCAAACACTGAAGCTTTCTTT. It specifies CASSRWDRPNTEAFF.

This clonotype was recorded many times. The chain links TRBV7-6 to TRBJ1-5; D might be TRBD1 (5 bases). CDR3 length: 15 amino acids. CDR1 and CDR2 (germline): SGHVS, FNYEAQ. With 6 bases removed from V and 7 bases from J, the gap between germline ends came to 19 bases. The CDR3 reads CASSQEIGVEQPQHF. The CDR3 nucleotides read TGTGCCAGCAGTCAAGAGATAGGGGTAGAGCAGCCCCAGCATTTT.

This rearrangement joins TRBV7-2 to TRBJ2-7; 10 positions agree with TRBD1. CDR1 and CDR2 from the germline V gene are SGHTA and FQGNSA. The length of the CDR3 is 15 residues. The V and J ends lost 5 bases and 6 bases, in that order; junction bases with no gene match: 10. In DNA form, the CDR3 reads TGTGCCAGCAGCCCTCGACAGGGGGCCAAGCGCGAGCAGTACTTC. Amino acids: CASSPRQGAKREQYF.

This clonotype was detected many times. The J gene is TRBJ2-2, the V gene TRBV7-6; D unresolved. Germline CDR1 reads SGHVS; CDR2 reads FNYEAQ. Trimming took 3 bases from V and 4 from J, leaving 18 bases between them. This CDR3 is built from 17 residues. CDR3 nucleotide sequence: TGTGCCAGCAGCTTCTCCAGGCTAACCCTGGCCACCGGGGAGCTGTTTTTT. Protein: CASSFSRLTLATGELFF.

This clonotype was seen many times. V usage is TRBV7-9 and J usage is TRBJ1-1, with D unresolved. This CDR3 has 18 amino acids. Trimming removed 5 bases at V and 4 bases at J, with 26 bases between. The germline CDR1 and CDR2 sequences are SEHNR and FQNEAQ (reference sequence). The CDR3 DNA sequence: TGTGCCAGCAGCCCCTTTACAGCGTACGGAGAATCACGCACTGAAGCTTTCTTT. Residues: CASSPFTAYGESRTEAFF.

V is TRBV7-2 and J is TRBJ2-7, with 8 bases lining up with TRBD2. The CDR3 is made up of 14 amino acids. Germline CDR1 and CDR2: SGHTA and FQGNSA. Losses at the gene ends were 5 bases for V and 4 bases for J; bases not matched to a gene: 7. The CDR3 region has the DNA TGTGCCAGCAGCCCCGGGGGGGGCGATTACGAGCAGTACTTC. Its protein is CASSPGGGDYEQYF. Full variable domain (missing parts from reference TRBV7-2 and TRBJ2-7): GAGVSQSPSNKVTEKGKDVELRCDPISGHTALYWYRQSLGQGLEFLIYFQGNSAPDKSGLPSDRFSAERTGGSVSTLTIQRTQQEDSAVYLCASSPGGGDYEQYFGPGTRLTVT.

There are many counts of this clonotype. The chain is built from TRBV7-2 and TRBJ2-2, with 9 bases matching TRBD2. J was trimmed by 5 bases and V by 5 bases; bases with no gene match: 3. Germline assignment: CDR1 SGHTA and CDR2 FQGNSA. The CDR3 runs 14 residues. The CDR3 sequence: CASSRLAVTGELFF. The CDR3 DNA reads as TGTGCCAGCAGCCGACTAGCGGTAACCGGGGAGCTGTTTTTT. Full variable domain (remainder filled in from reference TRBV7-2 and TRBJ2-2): GAGVSQSPSNKVTEKGKDVELRCDPISGHTALYWYRQSLGQGLEFLIYFQGNSAPDKSGLPSDRFSAERTGGSVSTLTIQRTQQEDSAVYLCASSRLAVTGELFFGEGSRLTVL.

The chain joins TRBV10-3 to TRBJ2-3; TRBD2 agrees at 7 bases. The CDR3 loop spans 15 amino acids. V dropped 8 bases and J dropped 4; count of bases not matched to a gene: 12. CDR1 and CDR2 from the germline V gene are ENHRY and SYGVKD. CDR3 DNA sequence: TGTGCCATCGGTTCGGGGGGAGCAGGTTCAGATACGCAGTATTTT. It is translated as CAIGSGGAGSDTQYF.

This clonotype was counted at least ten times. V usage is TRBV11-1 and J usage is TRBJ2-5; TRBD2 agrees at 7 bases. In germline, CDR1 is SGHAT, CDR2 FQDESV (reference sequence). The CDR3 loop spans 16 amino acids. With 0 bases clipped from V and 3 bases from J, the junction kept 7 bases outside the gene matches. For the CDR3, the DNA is TGTGCCAGCAGCTTAGCACCCGCGGCGGGAGAAGAGACCCAGTACTTC. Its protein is CASSLAPAAGEETQYF. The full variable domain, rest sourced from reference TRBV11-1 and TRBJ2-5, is EAEVAQSPRYKITEKSQAVAFWCDPISGHATLYWYRQILGQGPELLVQFQDESVVDDSQLPKDRFSAERLKGVDSTLKIQPAELGDSAMYLCASSLAPAAGEETQYFGPGTRLLVL.

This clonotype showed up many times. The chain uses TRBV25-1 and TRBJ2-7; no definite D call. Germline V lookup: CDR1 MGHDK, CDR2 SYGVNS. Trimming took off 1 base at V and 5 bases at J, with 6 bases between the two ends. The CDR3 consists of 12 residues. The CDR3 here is CASSECGHEQYF. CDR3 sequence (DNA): TGTGCCAGCAGTGAATGTGGTCACGAGCAGTACTTC.

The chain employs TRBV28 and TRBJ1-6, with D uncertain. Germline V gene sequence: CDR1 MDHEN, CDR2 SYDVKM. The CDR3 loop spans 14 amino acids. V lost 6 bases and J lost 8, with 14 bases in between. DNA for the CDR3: TGTGCCAGCAGGGTTCGAAGGACTGATTCACCCCTCCACTTT. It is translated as CASRVRRTDSPLHF.

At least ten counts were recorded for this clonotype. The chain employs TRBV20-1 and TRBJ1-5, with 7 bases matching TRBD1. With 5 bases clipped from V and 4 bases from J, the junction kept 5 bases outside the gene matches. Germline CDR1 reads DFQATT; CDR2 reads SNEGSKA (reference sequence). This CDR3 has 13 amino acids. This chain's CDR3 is CSASYRGNQPQHF. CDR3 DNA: TGCAGTGCTTCTTACAGGGGAAATCAGCCCCAGCATTTT.

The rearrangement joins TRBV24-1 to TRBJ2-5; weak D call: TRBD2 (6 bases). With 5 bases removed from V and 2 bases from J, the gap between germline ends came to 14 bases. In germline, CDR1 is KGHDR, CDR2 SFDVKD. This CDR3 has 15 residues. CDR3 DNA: TGTGCCACCAGTGGACAGACTAGATCACAAGAGACCCAGTACTTC. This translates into CATSGQTRSQETQYF.